The present TCR beta chain was sequenced within a study of prognosis after radiotherapy for stage I lung cancer. Amplification of the TCR beta CDR3 (from genomic DNA) was done by two-round multiplex PCR. Gene-specific primers for each TRBV and TRBJ gene drove first-round PCR. TCRdb fed the multiplex PCR reads into MiXCR, producing one record per CDR3 protein. The table includes roughly 23,000 distinct CDR3 sequences, 35% to 50% detected once. Without prior chemotherapy, radiotherapy or other malignancies, every patient was node-negative by CT and PET/CT. At each of two time points, around 6 milliliters of venous blood were taken. CDR1 is SGHTA, CDR2 FQGNSA, per germline. This CDR3 spans 17 amino acids. The V end lost 0 bases, the J end lost 3 bases, and 14 bases lay between the germline ends. Overall study findings and caveats: A fall in unique TCR clone counts followed stereotactic body radiation therapy, with medians of around 10,000 versus 6,900. Shannon entropy after stereotactic body radiation therapy was lower in patients who developed distant metastases.

In regard to this clonotype: Its target is unknown.

The origin of this receptor is a donor over 45 with non-small cell lung cancer. This specimen consisted of PBMCs, obtained before or after stereotactic body radiation therapy (not recorded which). The rearrangement links TRBV7-2 to TRBJ2-2; no reliable D call. CDR3 bases: TGTGCCAGCAGCTTAGCAGTGACAACTTCACACACCGGGGAGCTGTTTTTT. Protein: CASSLAVTTSHTGELFF.